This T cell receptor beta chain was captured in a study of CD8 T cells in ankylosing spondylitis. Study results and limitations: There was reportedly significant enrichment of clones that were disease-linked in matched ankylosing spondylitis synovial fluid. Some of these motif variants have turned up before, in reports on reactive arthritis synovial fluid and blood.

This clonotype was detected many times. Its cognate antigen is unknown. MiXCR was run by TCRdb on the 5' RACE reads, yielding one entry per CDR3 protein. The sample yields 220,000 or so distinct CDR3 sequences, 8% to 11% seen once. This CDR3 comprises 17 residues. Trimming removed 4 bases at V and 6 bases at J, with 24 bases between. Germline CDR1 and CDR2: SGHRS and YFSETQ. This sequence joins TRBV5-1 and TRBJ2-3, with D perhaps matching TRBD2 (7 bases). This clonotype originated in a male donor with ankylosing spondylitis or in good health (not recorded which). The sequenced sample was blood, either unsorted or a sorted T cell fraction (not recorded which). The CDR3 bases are TGCGCCAGCAGCGGGAAGGGGGGGACAACAACCCCCGATACGCAGTATTTT. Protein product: CASSGKGGTTTPDTQYF. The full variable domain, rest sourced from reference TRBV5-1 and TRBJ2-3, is KAGVTQTPRYLIKTRGQQVTLSCSPISGHRSVSWYQQTPGQGLQFLFEYFSETQRNKGNFPGRFSGRQFSNSRSEMNVSTLELGDSALYLCASSGKGGTTTPDTQYFGPGTRLTVL.